A selection of T cell receptor beta chains follows, all from one sample in a study of T-cell memory formation after mild COVID-19. TCRdb re-called the 5' RACE reads through MiXCR, storing one row per CDR3 protein. Of 250,000 to 350,000 distinct CDR3 sequences listed, 15% to 20% are singletons. The specimen was PBMCs or a T cell subset sorted from them (not recorded which). The receptors originated from a man younger than 35 who had mild COVID-19 (a few samples of this study predate the infection). Cell type and time point are not known. Both conserved end residues are part of each CDR3. D genes are given only for firm matches. Clone sizes are given selectively: once, few, many, or a class where the clone is expanded.

D	J	V	size	CDR3	DNA
NA	TRBJ1-1	TRBV9	few	CASSLRSLGVTEAFF	TGTGCCAGCAGCTTGCGGAGCCTGGGAGTCACTGAAGCTTTCTTT
NA	TRBJ2-1	TRBV7-9	many	CASSEVASLLNEQFF	TGTGCCAGCAGCGAGGTGGCTAGCTTACTCAATGAGCAGTTCTTC
NA	TRBJ2-4	TRBV12-3/TRBV12-4	NA	CASTEGGIQYF	TGTGCCAGCACCGAGGGAGGAATTCAGTACTTC
TRBD1	TRBJ1-4	TRBV4-3	few	CASSRLTGGMDEKLFF	TGCGCCAGCAGCCGCCTCACAGGGGGCATGGATGAAAAACTGTTTTTT
TRBD1	TRBJ1-1	TRBV5-1	NA	CASSLTGVPEAFF	TGCGCCAGCAGCCTCACAGGGGTGCCTGAAGCTTTCTTT
NA	TRBJ1-1	TRBV3-1	NA	CASSQVGVFEAFF	TGTGCCAGCAGCCAAGTAGGGGTCTTTGAAGCTTTCTTT
NA	TRBJ1-6	TRBV12-3/TRBV12-4	NA	CASRSEGGTYNSPLHF	TGTGCCAGCAGATCCGAAGGGGGAACCTATAATTCACCCCTCCACTTT
TRBD2	TRBJ2-3	TRBV7-2	few	CASSLVGTSGTPGVTQYF	TGTGCCAGCAGCTTAGTGGGTACTAGCGGGACTCCGGGGGTTACGCAGTATTTT
NA	TRBJ1-2	TRBV5-6	NA	CASSLQAANYGYTF	TGTGCCAGCAGCTTGCAGGCCGCTAACTATGGCTACACCTTC
NA	TRBJ2-3	TRBV5-1	few	CASREAVGDTQYF	TGCGCCAGTCGGGAAGCCGTGGGAGATACGCAGTATTTT
TRBD2	TRBJ2-1	TRBV29-1	few	CSAGGNEQFF	TGCAGCGCGGGAGGGAATGAGCAGTTCTTC
TRBD1	TRBJ2-1	TRBV6-1	NA	CASSGTGGNKQFF	TGTGCCAGCAGTGGGACAGGGGGCAATAAGCAGTTCTTC
NA	TRBJ2-3	TRBV18	few	CASSTDSRGNTQYF	TGTGCCAGCTCGACCGATTCCCGGGGCAATACGCAGTATTTT
NA	TRBJ1-2	TRBV2	few	CASSEGTDYGYTF	TGTGCCAGCAGTGAAGGGACCGACTATGGCTACACCTTC
NA	TRBJ2-1	TRBV18	few	CASLAGTQGYNEQFF	TGTGCCAGCTTGGCCGGGACTCAGGGCTACAATGAGCAGTTCTTC
NA	TRBJ2-7	TRBV7-9	few	CASRPTLGPSYEQYF	TGTGCCAGCAGACCAACCCTCGGCCCCTCCTACGAGCAGTACTTC
NA	TRBJ2-5	TRBV4-1	NA	CASSQGPGQETQYF	TGCGCCAGCAGCCAAGGTCCAGGACAAGAGACCCAGTACTTC
NA	TRBJ2-6	TRBV4-2	NA	CASSQGGYGANVLTF	TGTGCCAGCAGCCAAGGGGGTTATGGGGCCAACGTCCTGACTTTC
NA	TRBJ2-3	TRBV15	NA	CATSRDARKDTQYF	TGTGCCACCAGCAGAGATGCTCGGAAAGATACGCAGTATTTT
NA	TRBJ2-3	TRBV7-2	few	CASSQGLYTDTQYF	TGTGCCAGCAGCCAGGGACTTTACACAGATACGCAGTATTTT
NA	TRBJ2-7	TRBV7-9	few	CASSRRDAYEQYF	TGTGCCAGCAGCCGCCGGGACGCCTACGAGCAGTACTTC
NA	TRBJ1-6	TRBV12-5	few	CASGLETGSPLHF	TGTGCTAGTGGTTTGGAGACAGGTTCACCCCTCCACTTT
NA	TRBJ2-3	TRBV5-1	NA	CASSSLLASTDTQYF	TGCGCCAGCAGCTCCCTACTAGCTAGCACAGATACGCAGTATTTT
TRBD2	TRBJ2-2	TRBV6-5	few	CASSYGRGAGELFF	TGTGCCAGCAGTTACGGGCGGGGGGCCGGGGAGCTGTTTTTT
NA	TRBJ1-5	TRBV6-5	few	CASGLGASQPQHF	TGTGCCAGCGGCCTTGGGGCTTCTCAGCCCCAGCATTTT
NA	TRBJ1-3	TRBV10-3	NA	CAIGSRGSGNTIYF	TGTGCCATCGGGTCCAGGGGTTCAGGAAACACCATATATTTT
NA	TRBJ2-1	TRBV4-2	few	CASSQDTWGNEQFF	TGTGCCAGCAGCCAAGATACTTGGGGGAATGAGCAGTTCTTC
NA	TRBJ2-3	TRBV7-9	NA	CASNPGPGNTQYF	TGTGCCAGCAACCCGGGCCCGGGAAATACGCAGTATTTT
TRBD1	TRBJ1-2	TRBV7-2	few	CASSSRQGARNYGYTF	TGTGCCAGCAGCTCCCGGCAGGGGGCGCGGAACTATGGCTACACCTTC
NA	TRBJ1-6	TRBV7-6	few	CASSPRGGERNSPLHF	TGTGCCAGCAGCCCGAGGGGCGGAGAACGGAATTCACCCCTCCACTTT
NA	TRBJ2-4	TRBV30	NA	CAWSPKGLAKNIQYF	TGTGCCTGGAGTCCGAAGGGGCTAGCCAAAAACATTCAGTACTTC
TRBD2	TRBJ2-4	TRBV2	few	CASSPGREGAKNIQYF	TGTGCCAGCAGCCCCGGCAGGGAGGGTGCCAAAAACATTCAGTACTTC
TRBD2	TRBJ2-7	TRBV18	few	CASSPGRSVGEQYF	TGTGCCAGCTCACCCGGGAGGTCCGTCGGCGAGCAGTACTTC
TRBD1	TRBJ2-7	TRBV18	NA	CASSARTGYEQYF	TGTGCCAGCTCAGCCCGGACAGGGTACGAGCAGTACTTC
NA	TRBJ1-6	TRBV7-9	many	CASSLLQADPLHF	TGTGCCAGCAGCTTACTTCAGGCAGATCCCCTCCACTTT
TRBD2	TRBJ2-2	TRBV7-9	few	CASSLGLAGAANTGELFF	TGTGCCAGCAGCTTGGGACTAGCGGGGGCCGCGAACACCGGGGAGCTGTTTTTT
TRBD2	TRBJ2-3	TRBV6-5	NA	CASRRGVGTDTQYF	TGTGCCAGCAGGCGGGGGGTGGGCACAGATACGCAGTATTTT
TRBD2	TRBJ2-3	TRBV12-3/TRBV12-4	many	CASSLNGGNTDTQYF	TGTGCCAGCAGTTTGAACGGGGGGAACACAGATACGCAGTATTTT
TRBD1	TRBJ2-3	TRBV12-3/TRBV12-4	few	CASRRTGGNTDTQYF	TGTGCCAGCAGGAGGACAGGGGGTAACACAGATACGCAGTATTTT
NA	TRBJ2-3	TRBV9	few	CASSANGDTDTQYF	TGTGCCAGCAGCGCTAATGGCGACACAGATACGCAGTATTTT
NA	TRBJ1-2	TRBV20-1	NA	CSARDFGDGYTF	TGCAGTGCTCGGGACTTCGGGGATGGCTACACCTTC
NA	TRBJ1-1	TRBV4-3	few	CASSQRSTAVGEAFF	TGCGCCAGCAGCCAACGGTCCACAGCAGTGGGTGAAGCTTTCTTT
NA	TRBJ2-3	TRBV5-1	few	CASSGRNRITDTQYF	TGCGCCAGCAGTGGAAGGAATAGAATCACAGATACGCAGTATTTT
NA	TRBJ1-1	TRBV6-2/TRBV6-3	NA	CASNLVAGRMSTEAFF	TGTGCCAGCAATCTGGTGGCAGGGAGGATGAGCACTGAAGCTTTCTTT
TRBD1	TRBJ1-1	TRBV20-1	NA	CSARQGFGTEAFF	TGCAGTGCTCGACAGGGGTTCGGCACTGAAGCTTTCTTT
NA	TRBJ2-3	TRBV7-8	NA	CASRRPLGGTDTQYF	TGTGCCAGCAGGCGGCCCCTCGGGGGCACAGATACGCAGTATTTT